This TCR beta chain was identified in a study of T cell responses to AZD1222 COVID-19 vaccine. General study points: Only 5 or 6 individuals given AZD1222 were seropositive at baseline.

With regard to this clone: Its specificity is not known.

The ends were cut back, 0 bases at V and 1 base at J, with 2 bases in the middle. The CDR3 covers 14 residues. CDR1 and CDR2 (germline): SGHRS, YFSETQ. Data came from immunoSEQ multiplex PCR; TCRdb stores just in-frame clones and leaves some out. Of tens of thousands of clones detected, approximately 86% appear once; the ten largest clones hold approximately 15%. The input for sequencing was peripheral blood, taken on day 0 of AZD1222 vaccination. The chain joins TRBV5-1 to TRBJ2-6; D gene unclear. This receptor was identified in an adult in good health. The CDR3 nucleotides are TGCGCCAGCAGCTTGGGTTCTGGGGCCAACGTCCTGACTTTC. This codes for CASSLGSGANVLTF.